Listed below are T cell receptor beta chains from one sample, sequenced in a study of blood T cells in healthy people across ages. TCRdb independently ran MiXCR on the 5' RACE reads; one entry per CDR3 protein. The repertoire includes 580,000 or so distinct CDR3 sequences, under 55% of them detected once, and about 22% sits in the top ten. The source material was blood. The receptors originated from a man of 80 years or more in good health. CDR3s include the opening cysteine and the closing phenylalanine or tryptophan. A D gene is named only where the DNA matches it firmly. Clone size, where shown, is once, few, many, or a class for clones that have expanded.

abundance,v_gene,len,d_gene,j_gene,CDR3nt,CDR3aa
few,TRBV7-2,14,NA,TRBJ2-3,TGTGCCAGCAGCTTCCTACCCGCCGGGGATACGCAGTATTTT,CASSFLPAGDTQYF
NA,TRBV6-2/TRBV6-3,16,TRBD2,TRBJ2-5,TGTGCCAGCAGTCGAACGGGGAGCGGGATGCAAGAGACCCAGTACTTC,CASSRTGSGMQETQYF
NA,TRBV28,15,TRBD1,TRBJ1-1,TGTGCCAGCAGGGACCGGACAGGGGCGAACACTGAAGCTTTCTTT,CASRDRTGANTEAFF
many,TRBV6-6,15,TRBD2,TRBJ2-5,TGTGCCAGCAGTTACGGGCTAGCGGGGGCAGAGACCCAGTACTTC,CASSYGLAGAETQYF
few,TRBV7-2,16,TRBD2,TRBJ2-3,TGTGCCAGCAGCGCGACTAGCTCGTTTGCGACAGATACGCAGTATTTT,CASSATSSFATDTQYF
NA,TRBV7-2,17,NA,TRBJ2-7,TGTGCCAGCAGCTTAGTCGGGGGGGACAGGGTCTCGTACGAGCAGTACTTC,CASSLVGGDRVSYEQYF
once,TRBV2,14,TRBD1,TRBJ1-2,TGTGCCAGCAGTGAAGAGGGACAGAGCTCCGGCTACACCTTC,CASSEEGQSSGYTF
few,TRBV6-5,13,NA,TRBJ2-7,TGTGCCAGCAGTGACTCGTCAGCCTACGAGCAGTACTTC,CASSDSSAYEQYF
NA,TRBV7-9,15,NA,TRBJ2-1,TGTGCCAGCAGCTTTTGGGACTCGACCTACAATGAGCAGTTCTTC,CASSFWDSTYNEQFF
few,TRBV27,13,NA,TRBJ2-4,TGTGCCAGCAGTTCAGGGACGAGAAACATTCAGTACTTC,CASSSGTRNIQYF
many,TRBV7-9,15,TRBD2,TRBJ2-1,TGTGCCAGCAGCTTAGGGACTAGCGTGTACAATGAGCAGTTCTTC,CASSLGTSVYNEQFF
NA,TRBV19,15,NA,TRBJ2-6,TGTGCCAGTAGTAGCCAGGGAGTTGGGGCCAACGTCCTGACTTTC,CASSSQGVGANVLTF
few,TRBV29-1,11,NA,TRBJ2-2,TGCAGCGTTGCGGGGGCCGGGGAGCTGTTTTTT,CSVAGAGELFF
NA,TRBV6-6,15,NA,TRBJ1-3,TGTGCCAGTAGGCTCCGGGACACCTCTGGAAACACCATATATTTT,CASRLRDTSGNTIYF
NA,TRBV21-1,15,NA,TRBJ2-3,TGTGCCAGCAGTTCAATAGCGGACCCCACAGATACGCAGTATTTT,CASSSIADPTDTQYF
NA,TRBV4-2,16,NA,TRBJ2-5,TGTGCCAGCAGCCAAGCAGACCGCGTGGGCCAAGAGACCCAGTACTTC,CASSQADRVGQETQYF
once,TRBV18,15,NA,TRBJ2-2,TGTGCCAGCTCACCACCTTCCTCGCCGGGCGGGGAGCTGTTTTTT,CASSPPSSPGGELFF
few,TRBV7-2,13,TRBD2,TRBJ2-3,TGTGCCAGCAGCTTCGGACTAGACGATACGCAGTATTTT,CASSFGLDDTQYF
once,TRBV11-2,15,NA,TRBJ2-5,TGTGCCAGCAGCTTAGGTGCAGGGCGGCAAGAGACCCAGTACTTC,CASSLGAGRQETQYF
few,TRBV20-1,15,NA,TRBJ1-4,TGCAGTGCTAGGGCAGGGGTTGCAACTAATGAAAAACTGTTTTTT,CSARAGVATNEKLFF
NA,TRBV5-1,15,NA,TRBJ2-1,TGCGCCAGCGGAACACAGGGGGGGTTCGGCAATGAGCAGTTCTTC,CASGTQGGFGNEQFF
few,TRBV21-1,17,NA,TRBJ2-1,TGTGCCAGCAGCAAAGTGAGGAGGACTAGTGCCTACAATGAGCAGTTCTTC,CASSKVRRTSAYNEQFF
NA,TRBV7-2,17,TRBD2,TRBJ2-5,TGTGCCAGCAGCCGAATGGGGGTAGCGGGAGCTCGAGAGACCCAGTACTTC,CASSRMGVAGARETQYF
few,TRBV12-3/TRBV12-4,13,NA,TRBJ1-1,TGTGCCAGCAGTTTTGAGGGGAACACTGAAGCTTTCTTT,CASSFEGNTEAFF
many,TRBV4-2,13,NA,TRBJ1-2,TGTGCCAGCAGCCAAGACAGGGAGGGTGGCTACACCTTC,CASSQDREGGYTF
NA,TRBV28,16,TRBD1,TRBJ1-2,TGTGCCAGCACCCTGGGACAGGGGGCGGGAAACTATGGCTACACCTTC,CASTLGQGAGNYGYTF
NA,TRBV15,14,NA,TRBJ1-2,TGTGCCACCAGCAGAGGAGGGGATGGCTATGGCTACACCTTC,CATSRGGDGYGYTF
NA,TRBV5-1,14,NA,TRBJ1-1,TGCGCCAGCAGCTTGGGCCACGCGAACACTGAAGCTTTCTTT,CASSLGHANTEAFF
few,TRBV29-1,16,NA,TRBJ1-2,TGCAGCGTTGAAGATTCGGGTACACTTATTAACTATGGCTACACCTTC,CSVEDSGTLINYGYTF
NA,TRBV9,14,NA,TRBJ2-7,TGTGCCAGCAGCCACCGTAGGGGGGCCAACGAGCAGTACTTC,CASSHRRGANEQYF
NA,TRBV2,15,TRBD1,TRBJ1-1,TGTGCCAGCAGTGCCTGGACAGGGGTGACCACTGAAGCTTTCTTT,CASSAWTGVTTEAFF
few,TRBV4-3,15,TRBD1,TRBJ2-1,TGCGCCAGCAGCCAAGACAGGGGGAACTACAATGAGCAGTTCTTC,CASSQDRGNYNEQFF
NA,TRBV24-1,16,NA,TRBJ2-7,TGTGCCACCAGTGATTCCTCGGACGGACAGACCTACGAGCAGTACTTC,CATSDSSDGQTYEQYF